One sample yielded the 29 T cell receptor beta chains listed below, sequenced in a study of T cell repertoires in cytomegalovirus infection. TCRdb re-called the reads with MiXCR, one entry per CDR3 protein. The top ten clones hold roughly 10% of a sample with hundreds of thousands of distinct CDR3 sequences, around 11% of them seen once. Source material: PBMCs. The receptors originated from a human donor in good health (CMV status not recorded). Some clones in this sample may be carry-over from other donors' samples.

This clonotype was seen a few times. V usage is TRBV9 and J usage is TRBJ2-7; D is possibly TRBD1 or TRBD2 (6 bases each). CDR1 is SGDLS, CDR2 YYNGEE, per germline. V was pared by 0 bases and J by 3 bases, with 13 bases between. This CDR3 has 15 residues. As DNA, the CDR3 is TGTGCCAGCAGCGTAGGGGGGGCGCGGGTCTACGAGCAGTACTTC. It encodes CASSVGGARVYEQYF.

The chain links TRBV3-1 to TRBJ1-5, with D maybe TRBD1 (6 bases). The V gene's germline CDR1 is LGHDT and CDR2 YNNKEL (reference sequence). Deletions cut 4 bases from V and 1 base from J, with 11 bases between. There are 15 residues in the CDR3. The CDR3 sequence: CASSRSGASNQPQHF. CDR3 DNA sequence: TGTGCCAGCAGCCGCTCAGGGGCGAGCAATCAGCCCCAGCATTTT.

This rearrangement joins TRBV7-4 to TRBJ1-3; D uncertain. The CDR3 runs to 15 residues. Trimming took 7 bases from V and 4 from J, leaving 17 bases between them. The germline V gene has CDR1 SGHVT and CDR2 SQSDAQ. CDR3 in DNA: TGTGCCAGCACCGGCGACGGGGTTAAGGGAAACACCATATATTTT. This gives the protein CASTGDGVKGNTIYF.

This clonotype came up a few times. This chain joins TRBV5-1 and TRBJ2-7, with 10 bases that match TRBD2. The V gene end was trimmed by 6 bases and the J gene end by 12 bases; junction bases not matched to a gene: 9. This CDR3 is 12 amino acids long. The germline gives CDR1 SGHRS, CDR2 YFSETQ. The chain's CDR3 is CASNNPGLAWYF. In DNA, the CDR3 is TGCGCCAGCAACAATCCGGGACTAGCGTGGTACTTC.

This clonotype was observed many times. The chain uses TRBV7-9 and TRBJ1-6; D might be TRBD1 (5 bases). CDR1 and CDR2 (germline): SEHNR, FQNEAQ (reference sequence). V dropped 4 bases and J dropped 11 bases, with 12 bases sitting between them. There are 13 residues in the CDR3. This chain's CDR3 is CASSWGSPTPLHF. In DNA, the CDR3 is TGTGCCAGCAGCTGGGGCTCTCCAACACCCCTCCACTTT.

This clonotype was counted at least ten times. J is TRBJ2-3 and V is TRBV20-1; TRBD2 agrees at 11 bases. J lost 1 base, V lost 5 bases, and 5 bases had no gene match. Germline loops: CDR1 DFQATT, CDR2 SNEGSKA (reference sequence). CDR3 size: 15 residues. The CDR3 loop is CSAQGTSGGTDTQYF. The CDR3 DNA reads as TGCAGTGCTCAAGGGACTAGCGGTGGCACAGATACGCAGTATTTT.

V and J are TRBV28 and TRBJ2-2; D unresolved. Germline CDR1 is MDHEN and CDR2 is SYDVKM. The germline V and J ends were trimmed by 6 bases and 6 bases, with 14 bases remaining between them. This CDR3 has 14 residues. The chain's CDR3 is CASRARPRSGELFF. CDR3 DNA: TGTGCCAGCAGGGCAAGGCCCAGGTCCGGGGAGCTGTTTTTT.

The sample holds a few counts of this clonotype. CDR3 coding DNA: TGTGCCATCGGGGACAGGGTGTACGAGCAGTACTTC. Its protein is CAIGDRVYEQYF. This chain joins TRBV10-3 and TRBJ2-7, with TRBD1 matching 9 bases. V lost 8 bases and J lost 4; bases outside the gene matches: 3. The CDR3 has 12 residues. Germline values: CDR1 ENHRY, CDR2 SYGVKD.

The table lists this clonotype with many counts. This CDR3 is CAWRWGTGGTANEQFF. The DNA for the CDR3 is TGTGCCTGGAGGTGGGGAACTGGCGGGACAGCCAATGAGCAGTTCTTC. This chain links TRBV30 with TRBJ2-1; weak D call: TRBD1 (7 bases). Germline-derived CDR1 and CDR2 are GTSNPN and SVGIG (reference sequence). Trimming pared 3 bases from V and 6 bases from J, leaving 21 bases between. The length of the CDR3 is 16 residues.

The chain is built from TRBV20-1 and TRBJ1-6; perhaps TRBD1 as D (5 bases). Germline loops: CDR1 DFQATT, CDR2 SNEGSKA (reference sequence). The CDR3 runs 15 residues. Trimming took off 6 bases at V and 7 bases at J, with 19 bases between the two ends. The CDR3 DNA follows: TGCAGTGCCCCTCCGGGCAGGGAGGAAAATTCACCCCTCCACTTT. This encodes CSAPPGREENSPLHF.

This clonotype showed up many times. V is TRBV5-8 and J is TRBJ2-5; perhaps TRBD2 as D (6 bases). V gave up 2 bases and J gave up 0 bases, with 11 bases separating them. The CDR3 spans 15 residues. Looked up from germline, CDR1 is SGHTS and CDR2 is YDEGEE. This CDR3 is CASSFWGVHQETQYF. For the CDR3, the DNA is TGTGCCAGCAGCTTCTGGGGGGTCCACCAAGAGACCCAGTACTTC.

The chain is built from TRBV5-1 and TRBJ2-1; D is ambiguous. Germline V gives CDR1 SGHRS, CDR2 YFSETQ. This CDR3 is built from 15 residues. V dropped 5 bases and J dropped 0 bases, with 12 bases sitting between them. In DNA form, the CDR3 reads TGCGCCAGCAGGGAGAGTGGAAGCTCCTACAATGAGCAGTTCTTC. It translates to CASRESGSSYNEQFF.

A few counts support this clonotype. This chain links TRBV4-2 with TRBJ1-1; D not certain. CDR3 length equals 15 residues. The germline V and J ends were trimmed by 3 bases and 2 bases, with 13 bases remaining between them. Germline CDR1 and CDR2: LGHNA and YNFKEQ. Written as DNA, the CDR3 is TGTGCCAGCAGCCACTGGGCGAGGGTCAACACTGAAGCTTTCTTT. Translated: CASSHWARVNTEAFF.

With regard to this clonotype: This likely comes from a read error, as the CDR3 has no conserved phenylalanine or tryptophan at its end. The rearrangement uses TRBV5-6 and TRBJ1-1; D might be TRBD1 (5 bases). Germline CDR1 is SGHDT and CDR2 is YYEEEE. The length of the CDR3 is 13 residues. V was pared by 3 bases and J by 5 bases, with 11 bases between. CDR3 sequence: CASSYQGGTEAFS. The CDR3 nucleotides are TGTGCCAGCAGCTACCAGGGAGGGACTGAAGCTTTCTCT.

The chain employs TRBV20-1 and TRBJ2-1; 13 bases agree with TRBD2. V dropped 3 bases and J dropped 10; count of bases not matched to a gene: 12. The CDR3 consists of 16 residues. Germline CDR1 DFQATT, CDR2 SNEGSKA (reference sequence). CDR3 sequence (DNA): TGCAGTGCTAGGGGTGGACTAGCGGGAGTGGACGACGAGCAGTTCTTC. It specifies CSARGGLAGVDDEQFF.

In this sample, this clonotype turned up many times. The chain joins TRBV12-3 or TRBV12-4 to TRBJ1-2; D is unresolved. This CDR3 contains 13 residues. V was cut by 4 bases and J by 8 bases, with 14 bases left in between. The CDR3 here is CASSSSRQFGYTF. In DNA, the CDR3 is TGTGCCAGCAGTTCCTCCCGGCAGTTCGGCTACACCTTC.

Many counts were recorded for this clonotype. CDR3: CASSDRQEIQETQYF. CDR3 sequence (DNA): TGTGCCAGTAGTGACCGACAGGAGATTCAAGAGACCCAGTACTTC. J is TRBJ2-5 and V is TRBV19; weak D call: TRBD1 (6 bases). V shed 5 bases and J shed 2 bases, with 15 bases lying between them. Looked up from germline, CDR1 is LNHDA and CDR2 is SQIVND (reference sequence). There are 15 residues in the CDR3.

Ten or more counts support this clonotype. The chain joins TRBV4-2 to TRBJ2-1; TRBD2 matches at 8 bases. The CDR3 contains 18 residues. V trimming: 1 base; J trimming: 4 bases; junction bases outside the gene matches: 12. Germline-derived CDR1 and CDR2 are LGHNA and YNFKEQ. The DNA of the CDR3 is TGTGCCAGCAGCCAAGCCCCTCAGACAAGCGGGGGATACAATGAGCAGTTCTTC. Translating gives CASSQAPQTSGGYNEQFF.

This clonotype was detected ten times or more. The chain uses TRBV7-2 and TRBJ1-2, with TRBD1 as a possible D gene (6 bases). This CDR3 has 15 amino acids. The V end was cut by 3 bases, the J end by 8 bases, with 19 bases between. In germline, CDR1 is SGHTA, CDR2 FQGNSA. CDR3 DNA sequence: TGTGCCAGCAGCTTTTTCCGGGGGGGCGCGGAAGGCTACACCTTC. It encodes CASSFFRGGAEGYTF.

The sample holds many counts of this clonotype. The chain employs TRBV12-5 and TRBJ1-1; D not resolved. V lost 6 bases and J 4 bases, leaving 12 bases between the germline ends. The germline gives CDR1 LGHNT, CDR2 FRNRAP. The CDR3 sequence is 13 residues long. The chain's CDR3 is CASGPPRGTEAFF. CDR3 DNA: TGTGCTAGTGGCCCTCCTCGGGGCACTGAAGCTTTCTTT.

Points on this clonotype: This sequence may be a read error, since a much larger clone differs from it by one base. This sequence joins TRBV20-1 and TRBJ1-5; D is unclear. This CDR3 has 14 residues. The germline gives CDR1 DFQATT, CDR2 SNEGSKA (reference sequence). The CDR3 DNA follows: TGCAGTGCTAGAGTTACGTGGAGCAATCCGCCCCAGCATTTT. Translated, it gives CSARVTWSNPPQHF.

The rearrangement links TRBV5-1 to TRBJ1-1; D unclear. V lost 4 bases to trimming and J lost 1 base, with 14 bases between them. This CDR3 comprises 15 residues. Germline assignment: CDR1 SGHRS and CDR2 YFSETQ. The CDR3 protein is CASSTAIDKNTEAFF. The CDR3 DNA sequence: TGCGCCAGCAGCACTGCAATCGACAAGAACACTGAAGCTTTCTTT.

This clonotype was seen repeatedly, ten times or more. The CDR3 is CASSLGTSGTTRPYNEQFF. The CDR3 DNA sequence: TGTGCCAGCAGCTTAGGGACTAGCGGAACTACTCGCCCCTACAATGAGCAGTTCTTC. The chain uses TRBV11-2 and TRBJ2-1; TRBD2 agrees at 10 bases. The CDR3 has 19 amino acids. V lost 1 base, J lost 2 bases, and 11 bases stayed unmatched. Germline V gives CDR1 SGHAT, CDR2 FQNNGV.

This clonotype was seen more than once but under ten times. The genes are TRBV20-1 and TRBJ1-1; D is unresolved. In germline, CDR1 is DFQATT, CDR2 SNEGSKA (reference sequence). Trimming took 6 bases from V and 6 from J, leaving 17 bases between them. The CDR3 loop spans 13 amino acids. CDR3 DNA: TGCAGTGCCCCTCGACCGGGGAGCGCTGAAGCTTTCTTT. Protein: CSAPRPGSAEAFF.

Turning to this clonotype: A single base separates this from a much larger clone, so it may be a read error. The chain has TRBV7-7 and TRBJ2-1; 7 bases map to TRBD2. The germline V gene encodes CDR1 SSHAT and CDR2 FNYEAQ (reference sequence). The CDR3 runs 16 residues. CDR3 bases: TGTGCTAGCAGCTTAGGCGCGGGAGAAGGCCACAATGAGCAGCTCTTC. It translates to CASSLGAGEGHNEQLF.

This clonotype was observed many times. The CDR3 sequence: CASSPPPPRRLFF. The CDR3 coding sequence is TGTGCCAGCAGCCCACCCCCCCCGCGGAGGCTGTTCTTC. The genes are TRBV7-2 and TRBJ2-1; maybe TRBD2 (5 bases). The CDR3 has 13 amino acids. Germline V gene data show CDR1 as SGHTA and CDR2 as FQGNSA. The V end lost 5 bases, the J end lost 15 bases, and 20 bases lay between the germline ends.

In this sample, this clonotype turned up many times. The chain is built from TRBV19 and TRBJ2-1; D is undetermined. The V end lost 5 bases, the J end lost 7 bases, and 9 bases lay between the germline ends. This CDR3 has 12 amino acids. The germline CDR1 and CDR2 sequences are LNHDA and SQIVND (reference sequence). CDR3 sequence reads: CASSSLKNEQFF. In DNA, the CDR3 is TGTGCCAGTAGTTCACTGAAAAATGAGCAGTTCTTC.

This clonotype was seen repeatedly, ten times or more. The V call is TRBV5-1, the J call TRBJ1-2; 7 bases are shared with TRBD1. The V segment lost 2 bases and the J segment 5 bases; nucleotides outside the gene matches: 3. The germline V gene has CDR1 SGHRS and CDR2 YFSETQ. This CDR3 has 13 residues. The CDR3, as DNA: TGCGCCAGCAGCTTCCGACAGGGATATGGCTACACCTTC. Translating gives CASSFRQGYGYTF.

This clonotype has ten or more counts. This chain links TRBV6-2 or TRBV6-3 with TRBJ2-1; 11 bases align to TRBD2. With V trimmed by 6 bases and J by 0 bases, 4 bases remained unmatched. Germline CDR1 MNHEY, CDR2 SVGEGT. The CDR3 spans 16 residues. The CDR3 is CASSRLAGHSYNEQFF. The CDR3 DNA follows: TGTGCCAGCAGCCGACTAGCGGGGCACTCCTACAATGAGCAGTTCTTC.